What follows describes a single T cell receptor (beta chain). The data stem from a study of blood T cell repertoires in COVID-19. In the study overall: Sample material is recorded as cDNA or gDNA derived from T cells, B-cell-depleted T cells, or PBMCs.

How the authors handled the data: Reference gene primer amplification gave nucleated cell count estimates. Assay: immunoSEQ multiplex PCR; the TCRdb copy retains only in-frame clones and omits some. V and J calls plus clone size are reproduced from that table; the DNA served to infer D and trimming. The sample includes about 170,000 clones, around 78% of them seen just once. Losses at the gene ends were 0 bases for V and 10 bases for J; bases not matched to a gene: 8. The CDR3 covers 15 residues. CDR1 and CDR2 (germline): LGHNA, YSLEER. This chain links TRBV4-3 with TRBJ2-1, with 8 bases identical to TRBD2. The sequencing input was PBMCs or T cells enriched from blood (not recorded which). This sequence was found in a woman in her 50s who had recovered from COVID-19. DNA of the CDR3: TGCGCCAGCAGCCAAGAAGGTAGCGGGGTCAGGGAGCAGTTCTTC. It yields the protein CASSQEGSGVREQFF.